This T cell receptor (beta chain) was retrieved from a study of blood T cell repertoires in COVID-19. The wider study: The United States, Italy and Spain provided the acute and convalescent COVID-19 samples. PBMCs, B-cell-depleted T cells, or T cells provided the cDNA or gDNA that made up the material.

This clone was counted a single time. CDR3 length: 12 amino acids. CDR1 SGHVS and CDR2 FQNEAQ come from the germline V gene. Trimming removed 5 bases at V and 2 bases at J, with 6 bases between. Under the authors' procedure: Reference gene primer amplification gave nucleated cell count estimates. Produced via immunoSEQ multiplex PCR; TCRdb's table is partial and in-frame only. The DNA was the basis for D and trimming; V, J and clone size are from that table. Here the sample spans 210,000 or so clones, 70% to 90% being singletons. The sequence was obtained from a woman between 70 and 85 years old with active or convalescent COVID-19. The gene calls are TRBV7-8 and TRBJ2-5; D is ambiguous. Source material: peripheral blood. The DNA of the CDR3 is TGTGCCAGCAGCCATTATCAAGAGACCCAGTACTTC. This sequence encodes CASSHYQETQYF.